This T cell receptor (beta chain) was recorded in a study of CD8 T cells in Susac syndrome. Random hexamers were used to reverse transcribe the RNA input (about 0.5 to 1 ug). TCRdb called the immunoSEQ multiplex PCR reads again in MiXCR, with one record for every CDR3 protein. In the table there are approximately 130,000 distinct CDR3 sequences, roughly 89% of which are singletons. TEMRA cells were enriched by FACS, while CD8+ and CD4+ T cells were obtained through a negative isolation that was performed magnetically. The sample was CD8+ T cells from PBMCs. The receptor comes from a human donor with multiple sclerosis.

CDR3 coding DNA: TGTGCCAGCAGTTTCACTTTGAACACCGGGGAGCTGTTTTTT. This codes for CASSFTLNTGELFF. J is TRBJ2-2 and V is TRBV27; no definite D call. The CDR3 covers 14 residues. Germline V gene lookup returns CDR1 MNHEY and CDR2 SMNVEV (reference sequence). V gave up 3 bases and J gave up 1 base, with 6 bases separating them.